These T cell receptor beta chains were read from a single sample in a study of early T cells in non-severe SARS-CoV-2 infection. In TCRdb, the 5' RACE reads were re-called with MiXCR into one record per CDR3 protein. This sample has around 70,000 distinct CDR3 sequences, with roughly a sixth found just once. Sample: whole blood. The receptors were sampled from an adult who was a healthcare worker with PCR-confirmed SARS-CoV-2 infection or an uninfected control (not recorded which). Each CDR3 is given with its conserved first and last residue.

TRBJ2-7 | TRBV7-9 | CASSPPDSLSSYEQYF
TRBJ2-3 | TRBV30 | CAWSQTDTQYF
TRBJ2-5 | TRBV19 | CASSMTGGLRETQYF
TRBJ2-5 | TRBV7-7 | CASSLSSGGAETQYF
TRBJ1-5 | TRBV10-3 | CAISEEQGLIKPQHF
TRBJ2-5 | TRBV10-3 | CAISGGSLMKTQYF
TRBJ1-5 | TRBV19 | CASSDRESNQPQHF
TRBJ2-5 | TRBV20-1 | CSAPAGWETQYF
TRBJ2-2 | TRBV23-1 | CASSPKGWTVNTGELFF
TRBJ1-1 | TRBV27 | CASSLYREGDKPEAFF
TRBJ1-1 | TRBV25-1 | CASSGVGGSEAFF
TRBJ2-3 | TRBV20-1 | CSARDWTSGSLPDTQYF
TRBJ1-2 | TRBV20-1 | CSARDVTGGSMRYTF
TRBJ2-1 | TRBV6-4 | CASSDGSSYNEQFF
TRBJ2-1 | TRBV20-1 | CSAPRTGNEQFF
TRBJ1-3 | TRBV13 | CASSATRGPWAGNTIYF
TRBJ1-1 | TRBV19 | CASRKTGPNTEAFF
TRBJ2-5 | TRBV11-2 | CASSSTGGLRTQYF
TRBJ2-5 | TRBV6-6 | CASSYPNSRQETQYF
TRBJ2-7 | TRBV29-1 | CSAQLQSGGSPYEQYF
TRBJ1-5 | TRBV10-3 | CAISDSQRGYQPQHF
TRBJ2-7 | TRBV20-1 | CSARLGNEQYF
TRBJ1-1 | TRBV4-2 | CASSQEPSREGTEAFF
TRBJ2-2 | TRBV6-2/TRBV6-3 | CASRTGTTNTGELFF
TRBJ1-6 | TRBV6-5 | CASSPGQYNSPLHF
TRBJ2-1 | TRBV12-3/TRBV12-4 | CASRRTSGRVYEQFF
TRBJ2-7 | TRBV9 | CASSGQGPEQYF
TRBJ1-1 | TRBV20-1 | CSADDRGNTEAFF
TRBJ2-2 | TRBV7-6 | CASSLTGPGELFF
TRBJ1-1 | TRBV20-1 | CSAPLHQGGGEAFF
TRBJ2-1 | TRBV9 | CASSVSGGPYNEQFF
TRBJ2-7 | TRBV9 | CASSVESRPTYEQYF
TRBJ2-7 | TRBV27 | CASSLRTGTYEQYF
TRBJ2-7 | TRBV9 | CASSPTGQGVYEQYF
TRBJ2-7 | TRBV11-1 | CASSLEAGGPYEQYF
TRBJ1-2 | TRBV5-4 | CASSLDGANYGYTF
TRBJ2-1 | TRBV5-1 | CASSAGLAGNGDEQFF